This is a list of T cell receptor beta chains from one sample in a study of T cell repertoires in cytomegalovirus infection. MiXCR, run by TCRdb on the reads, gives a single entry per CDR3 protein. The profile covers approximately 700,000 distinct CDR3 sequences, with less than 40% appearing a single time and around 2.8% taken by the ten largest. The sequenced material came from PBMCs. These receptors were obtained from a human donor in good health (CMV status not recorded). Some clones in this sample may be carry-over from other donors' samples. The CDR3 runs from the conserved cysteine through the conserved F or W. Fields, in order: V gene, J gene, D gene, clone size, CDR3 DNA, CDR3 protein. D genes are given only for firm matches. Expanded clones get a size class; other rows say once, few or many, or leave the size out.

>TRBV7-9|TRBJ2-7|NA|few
TGTGCCAGCAGCTTAGGATATGCAGGGCGTCCCTCCTACGAGCAGTACTTC
CASSLGYAGRPSYEQYF
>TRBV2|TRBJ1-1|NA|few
TGTGCCAGCAGGGGGCACATGAACACTGAAGCTTTCTTT
CASRGHMNTEAFF
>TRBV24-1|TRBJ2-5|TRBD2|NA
TGTGCCACCAGTGATTCCGGACTAGCGGGGGACCAAGAGACCCAGTACTTC
CATSDSGLAGDQETQYF
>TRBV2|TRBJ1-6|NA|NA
TGTGCCAGCAGTGAAGATTGGGAGAGCTCCTATAATTCACCCCTCCACTTT
CASSEDWESSYNSPLHF
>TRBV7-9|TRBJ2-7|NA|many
TGTGCCAGCAGCTTTGGACCCTACGAGCAGTACTTC
CASSFGPYEQYF
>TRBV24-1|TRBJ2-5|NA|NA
TGTGCCACCAGTCCGACAGGAGTAGAAGAGACCCAGTACTTC
CATSPTGVEETQYF
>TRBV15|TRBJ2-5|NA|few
TGTGCCACCAGCAGGCCTGATCAGGGGCCAGGGGAGACCCAGTACTTC
CATSRPDQGPGETQYF
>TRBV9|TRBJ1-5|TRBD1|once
TGTGCCAGCAGCGGCCGGGACAGTGTCAATCAGCCCCAGCATTTT
CASSGRDSVNQPQHF
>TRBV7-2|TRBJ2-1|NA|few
TGTGCCAGCAGCTTAGATTGGTGGAGGGACAATGAGCAGTTCTTC
CASSLDWWRDNEQFF
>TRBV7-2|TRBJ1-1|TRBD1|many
TGTGCCAGCAGCCCGCGGACAGGGGGCTTCACTGAAGCTTTCTTT
CASSPRTGGFTEAFF
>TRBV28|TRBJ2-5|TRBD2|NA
TGTGCCAGCAGTTGGCAAGCGGGGGTTATCCAAGAGACCCAGTACTTC
CASSWQAGVIQETQYF
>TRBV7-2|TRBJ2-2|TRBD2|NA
TGTGCCAGCAGCTCCAAGCATTCTCGGGAAGCCGGGACTAGCGGGAGGGTGGCCGGGGAGCTGATTTTT
CASSSKHSREAGTSGRVAGELIF
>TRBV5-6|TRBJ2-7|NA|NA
TGTGCCAGCAGCTTGGACAGGGTGAAGCTATGGAACGAGCAGTACTTC
CASSLDRVKLWNEQYF
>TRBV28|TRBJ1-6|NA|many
TGTGCCAGCAGTTTACAGGGAAATAATTCACCCCTCCACTTT
CASSLQGNNSPLHF